This T cell receptor (beta chain) was identified during a study of blood T cell repertoires in COVID-19. The method was immunoSEQ multiplex PCR; TCRdb's version includes in-frame clones alone and lacks a portion of them. The table includes a few hundred thousand clones, 90% to 95% detected once. V lost 8 bases and J lost 6; bases outside the gene matches: 7. CDR1 is LNHDA and CDR2 is SQIVND in the germline V gene (reference sequence). The CDR3 sequence is 13 residues long. This chain connects TRBV19 to TRBJ2-7; TRBD1 agrees at 10 bases. Sequenced material: PBMCs or T cells enriched from blood (not recorded which). This receptor was identified in a woman between 40 and 55 years old who had been exposed to COVID-19. The CDR3 coding sequence is TGTGCCAGTGGGAGGACAGGGGGATCCGAGCAGTACTTC. Its translation: CASGRTGGSEQYF. Full variable domain (rest looked up from reference TRBV19 and TRBJ2-7): DGGITQSPKYLFRKEGQNVTLSCEQNLNHDAMYWYRQDPGQGLRLIYYSQIVNDFQKGDIAEGYSVSREKKESFPLTVTSAQKNPTAFYLCASGRTGGSEQYFGPGTRLTVT.